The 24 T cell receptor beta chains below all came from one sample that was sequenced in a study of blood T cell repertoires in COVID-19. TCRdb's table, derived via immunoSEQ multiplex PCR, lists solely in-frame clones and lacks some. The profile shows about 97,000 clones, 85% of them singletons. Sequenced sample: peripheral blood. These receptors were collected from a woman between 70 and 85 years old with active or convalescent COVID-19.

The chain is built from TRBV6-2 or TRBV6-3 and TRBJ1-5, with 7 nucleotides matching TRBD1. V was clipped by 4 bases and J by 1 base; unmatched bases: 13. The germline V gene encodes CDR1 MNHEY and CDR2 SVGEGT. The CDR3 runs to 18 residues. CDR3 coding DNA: TGTGCCAGCAGTTCCCATATTCCCCGACAGGGCAGCAATCAGCCCCAGCATTTT. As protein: CASSSHIPRQGSNQPQHF.

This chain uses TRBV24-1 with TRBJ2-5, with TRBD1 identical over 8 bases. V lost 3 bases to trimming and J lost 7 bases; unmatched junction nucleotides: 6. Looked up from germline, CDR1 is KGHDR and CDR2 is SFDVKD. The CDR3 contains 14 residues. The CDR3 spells CATSDQDRDGTQYF. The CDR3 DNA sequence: TGTGCCACCAGTGATCAGGACAGGGATGGGACCCAGTACTTC.

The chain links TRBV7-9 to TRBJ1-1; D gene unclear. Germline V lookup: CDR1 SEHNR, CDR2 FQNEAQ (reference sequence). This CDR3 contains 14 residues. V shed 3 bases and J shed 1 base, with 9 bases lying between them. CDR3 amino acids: CASSFTAANTEAFF. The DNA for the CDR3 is TGTGCCAGCAGCTTCACAGCAGCGAACACTGAAGCTTTCTTT.

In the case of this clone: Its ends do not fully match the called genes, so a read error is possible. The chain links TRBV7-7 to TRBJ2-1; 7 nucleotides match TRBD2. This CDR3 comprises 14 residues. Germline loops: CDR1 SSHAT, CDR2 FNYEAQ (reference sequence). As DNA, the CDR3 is TGTGCTAGCAGCCCCGGGACTACATACAATGAGCAGTTCTTC. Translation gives CASSPGTTYNEQFF. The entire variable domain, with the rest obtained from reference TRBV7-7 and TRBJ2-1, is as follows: GAGVSQSPRYKVTKRGQDVTLRCDPISSHATLYWYQQALGQGPEFLTYFNYEAQPDKSGLPSDRFSAERPEGSISTLTIQRTEQRDSAMYRCASSPGTTYNEQFFGPGTRLTVL.

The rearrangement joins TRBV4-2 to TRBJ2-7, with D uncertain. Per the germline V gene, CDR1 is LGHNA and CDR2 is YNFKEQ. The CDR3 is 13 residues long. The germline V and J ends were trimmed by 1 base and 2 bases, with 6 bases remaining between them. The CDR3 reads CASSQVPAYEQYF. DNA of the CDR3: TGTGCCAGCAGCCAAGTTCCGGCCTACGAGCAGTACTTC.

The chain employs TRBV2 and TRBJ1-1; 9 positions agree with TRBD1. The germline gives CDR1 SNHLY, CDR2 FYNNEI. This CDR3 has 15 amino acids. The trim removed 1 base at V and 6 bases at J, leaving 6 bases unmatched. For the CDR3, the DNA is TGTGCCAGCAGTGAAGTCGGACAGGGGACGGCTGAAGCTTTCTTT. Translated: CASSEVGQGTAEAFF.

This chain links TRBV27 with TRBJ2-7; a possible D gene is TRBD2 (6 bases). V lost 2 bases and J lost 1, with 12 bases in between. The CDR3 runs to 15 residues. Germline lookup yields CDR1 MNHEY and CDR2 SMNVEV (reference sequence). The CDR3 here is CASSLKWLASYEQYF. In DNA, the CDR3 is TGTGCCAGCAGTTTAAAATGGCTAGCGTCCTACGAGCAGTACTTC.

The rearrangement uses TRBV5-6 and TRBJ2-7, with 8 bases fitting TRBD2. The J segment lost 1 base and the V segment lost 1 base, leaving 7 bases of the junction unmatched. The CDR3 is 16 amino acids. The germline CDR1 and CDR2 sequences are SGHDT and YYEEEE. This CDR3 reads CASSLQGGRISYEQYF. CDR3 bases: TGTGCCAGCAGCTTGCAGGGCGGGAGGATTTCCTACGAGCAGTACTTC.

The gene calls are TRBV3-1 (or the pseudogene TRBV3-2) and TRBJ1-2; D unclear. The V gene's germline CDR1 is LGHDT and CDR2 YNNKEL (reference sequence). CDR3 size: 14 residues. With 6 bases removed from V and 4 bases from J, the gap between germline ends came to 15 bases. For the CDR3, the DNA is TGTGCCAGCAGTCATGGCCACGGGGTCTATGGCTACACCTTC. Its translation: CASSHGHGVYGYTF.

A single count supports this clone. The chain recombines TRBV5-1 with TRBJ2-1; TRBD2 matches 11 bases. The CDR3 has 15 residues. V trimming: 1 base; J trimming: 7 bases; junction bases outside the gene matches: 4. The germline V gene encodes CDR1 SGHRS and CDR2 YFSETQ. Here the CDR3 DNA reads TGCGCCAGCAGCTTGACTAGCGGGAGCTTTAATGAGCAGTTCTTC. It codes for CASSLTSGSFNEQFF. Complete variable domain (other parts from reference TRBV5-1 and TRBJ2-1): KAGVTQTPRYLIKTRGQQVTLSCSPISGHRSVSWYQQTPGQGLQFLFEYFSETQRNKGNFPGRFSGRQFSNSRSEMNVSTLELGDSALYLCASSLTSGSFNEQFFGPGTRLTVL.

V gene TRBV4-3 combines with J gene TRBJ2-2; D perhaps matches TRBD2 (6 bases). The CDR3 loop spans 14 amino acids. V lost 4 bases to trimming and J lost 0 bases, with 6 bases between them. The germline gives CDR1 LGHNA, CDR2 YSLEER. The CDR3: CASSRDSNTGELFF. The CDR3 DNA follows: TGCGCCAGCAGCCGGGACTCGAACACCGGGGAGCTGTTTTTT.

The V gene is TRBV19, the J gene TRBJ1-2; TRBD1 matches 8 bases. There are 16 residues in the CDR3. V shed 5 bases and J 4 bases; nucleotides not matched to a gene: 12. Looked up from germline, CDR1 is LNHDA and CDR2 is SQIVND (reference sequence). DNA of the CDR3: TGTGCCAGTAGTCAACCCGAACAGGGGGGGATCTATGGCTACACCTTC. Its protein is CASSQPEQGGIYGYTF.

Here the CDR3 reads CASSLVRFSGSYEQYF. The CDR3 nucleotides are TGTGCCAGCAGCTTAGTCCGGTTTAGCGGTTCCTACGAGCAGTACTTC. V and J are TRBV7-8 and TRBJ2-7, with a weak D call TRBD2 (6 bases). The CDR3 length is 16 residues. In germline, CDR1 is SGHVS, CDR2 FQNEAQ. Trimming shortened V by 1 base and J by 1 base, and 14 bases separated the two germline ends. Variable domain in full (rest from reference TRBV7-8 and TRBJ2-7): GAGVSQSPRYKVAKRGQDVALRCDPISGHVSLFWYQQALGQGPEFLTYFQNEAQLDKSGLPSDRFFAERPEGSVSTLKIQRTQQEDSAVYLCASSLVRFSGSYEQYFGPGTRLTVT.

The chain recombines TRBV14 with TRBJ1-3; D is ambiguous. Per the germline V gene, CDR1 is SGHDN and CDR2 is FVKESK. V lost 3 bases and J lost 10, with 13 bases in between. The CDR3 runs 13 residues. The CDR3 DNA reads TGTGCCAGCAGCCAGGAGCCGGGAGGAACCATATATTTT. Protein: CASSQEPGGTIYF.

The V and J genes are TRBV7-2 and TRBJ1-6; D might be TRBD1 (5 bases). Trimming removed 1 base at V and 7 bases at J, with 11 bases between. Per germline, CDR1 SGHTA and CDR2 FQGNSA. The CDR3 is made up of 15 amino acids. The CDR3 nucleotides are TGTGCCAGCAGCTTAGATCGGGGGGGAAATTCACCCCTCCACTTT. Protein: CASSLDRGGNSPLHF.

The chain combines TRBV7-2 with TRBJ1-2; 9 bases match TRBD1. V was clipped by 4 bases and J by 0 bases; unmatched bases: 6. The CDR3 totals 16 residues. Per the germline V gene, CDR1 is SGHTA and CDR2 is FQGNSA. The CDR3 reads CASSSQGANTNYGYTF. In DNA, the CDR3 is TGTGCCAGCAGCTCACAGGGGGCGAACACTAACTATGGCTACACCTTC.

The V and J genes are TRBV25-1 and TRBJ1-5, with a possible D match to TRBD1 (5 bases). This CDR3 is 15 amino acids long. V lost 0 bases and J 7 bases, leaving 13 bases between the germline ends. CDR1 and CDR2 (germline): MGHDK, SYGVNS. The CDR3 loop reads CASSEYNGGEQPQHF. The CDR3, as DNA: TGTGCCAGCAGTGAATATAATGGAGGGGAACAGCCCCAGCATTTT.

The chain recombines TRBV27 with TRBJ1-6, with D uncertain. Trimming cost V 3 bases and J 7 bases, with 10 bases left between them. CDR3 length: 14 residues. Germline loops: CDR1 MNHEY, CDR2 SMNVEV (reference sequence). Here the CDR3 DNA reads TGTGCCAGCAGTTTGGGGAGCAGCAATTCACCCCTCCACTTT. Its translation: CASSLGSSNSPLHF.

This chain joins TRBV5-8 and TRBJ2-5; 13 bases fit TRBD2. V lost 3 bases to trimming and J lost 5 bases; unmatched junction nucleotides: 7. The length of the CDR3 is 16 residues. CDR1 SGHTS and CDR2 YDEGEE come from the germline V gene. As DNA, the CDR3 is TGTGCCAGCAGCTCAGGACTAGCGGGAGTTCGCGAGACCCAGTACTTC. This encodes CASSSGLAGVRETQYF.

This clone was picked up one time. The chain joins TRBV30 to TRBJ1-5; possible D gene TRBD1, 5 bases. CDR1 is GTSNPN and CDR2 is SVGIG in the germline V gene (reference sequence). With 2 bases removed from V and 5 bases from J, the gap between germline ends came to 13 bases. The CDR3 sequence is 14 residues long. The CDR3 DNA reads TGTGCCTGGAGTTTCCAGGGTGTATATCAGCCCCAGCATTTT. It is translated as CAWSFQGVYQPQHF.

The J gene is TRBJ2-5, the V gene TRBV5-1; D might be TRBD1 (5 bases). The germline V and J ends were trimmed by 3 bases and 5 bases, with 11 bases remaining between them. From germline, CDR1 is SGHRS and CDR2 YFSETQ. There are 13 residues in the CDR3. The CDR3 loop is CASSWTLRETQYF. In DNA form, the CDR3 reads TGCGCCAGCAGCTGGACACTTCGGGAGACCCAGTACTTC.

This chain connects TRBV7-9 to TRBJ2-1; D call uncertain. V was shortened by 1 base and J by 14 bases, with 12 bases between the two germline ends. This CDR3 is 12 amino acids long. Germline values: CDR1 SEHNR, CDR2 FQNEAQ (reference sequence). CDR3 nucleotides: TGTGCCAGCAGCTTAGATGGTCAACAAAAGTTCTTC. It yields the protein CASSLDGQQKFF.

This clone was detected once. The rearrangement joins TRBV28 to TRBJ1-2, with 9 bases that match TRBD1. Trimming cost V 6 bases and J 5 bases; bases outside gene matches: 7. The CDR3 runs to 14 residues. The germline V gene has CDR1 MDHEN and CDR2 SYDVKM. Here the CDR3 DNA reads TGTGCCAGCAGGGTAACGGGACAGGGATATGGCTACACCTTC. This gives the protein CASRVTGQGYGYTF.

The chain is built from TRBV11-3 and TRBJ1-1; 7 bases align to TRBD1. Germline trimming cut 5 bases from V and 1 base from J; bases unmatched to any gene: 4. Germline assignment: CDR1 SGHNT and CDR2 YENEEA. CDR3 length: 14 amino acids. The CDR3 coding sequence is TGTGCCAGCAGCCTCCAGGGGGGGAACACTGAAGCTTTCTTT. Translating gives CASSLQGGNTEAFF. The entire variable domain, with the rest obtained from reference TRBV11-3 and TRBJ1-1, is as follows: EAGVVQSPRYKIIEKKQPVAFWCNPISGHNTLYWYLQNLGQGPELLIRYENEEAVDDSQLPKDRFSAERLKGVDSTLKIQPAELGDSAVYLCASSLQGGNTEAFFGQGTRLTVV.